The 32 T cell receptor beta chains below all came from one sample that was sequenced in a study of cytomegalovirus exposure and HLA in healthy donors. With 60 Vbeta and 13 Jbeta primers, the PCR was carried out. Clones were sequenced by immunoSEQ multiplex PCR, and TCRdb holds only the in-frame ones, with some missing. The sample records around 140,000 clones, roughly 10% being singletons. The specimen sequenced was PBMCs. All receptors derive from a man aged 45-65 years in good health and CMV-seronegative.

This clone turned up a few times. The rearrangement joins TRBV5-1 to TRBJ2-5; TRBD2 aligns across 13 bases. J was trimmed by 1 base and V by 6 bases; bases with no gene match: 6. CDR3 length equals 16 residues. Germline CDR1 reads SGHRS; CDR2 reads YFSETQ. CDR3 sequence reads: CASTGTSGAPQETQYF. For the CDR3, the DNA is TGCGCCAGCACCGGGACTAGCGGGGCCCCCCAAGAGACCCAGTACTTC.

There are a few counts of this clone. The CDR3 spells CASSWTTGGPPYHTDTQYF. In DNA form, the CDR3 reads TGTGCCAGCAGCTGGACTACGGGAGGGCCCCCATATCACACAGATACGCAGTATTTT. The J gene is TRBJ2-3, the V gene TRBV5-6; 8 bases agree with TRBD2. Trimming removed 3 bases from V and 2 bases from J; junction bases left unmatched: 17. CDR3 size: 19 residues. From germline, CDR1 is SGHDT and CDR2 YYEEEE.

V usage is TRBV11-2 and J usage is TRBJ1-3; the D is unclear. The CDR3 covers 15 residues. V dropped 0 bases and J dropped 3 bases, with 9 bases sitting between them. The germline CDR1 and CDR2 sequences are SGHAT and FQNNGV. In nucleotides, the CDR3 is TGTGCCAGCAGCTTAGAAAGGAGGCTTGGAAACACCATATATTTT. Translation: CASSLERRLGNTIYF.

CDR3 loop: CASSGVRDSPYEQYF. CDR3 coding DNA: TGTGCCAGCAGTGGGGTCCGGGACAGTCCCTACGAGCAGTACTTC. The rearrangement uses TRBV6-5 and TRBJ2-7, with TRBD1 matching 7 bases. The CDR3 spans 15 residues. CDR1 is MNHEY, CDR2 SVGAGI, per germline. Trimming cost V 5 bases and J 2 bases; bases outside gene matches: 9.

The chain carries TRBV6-6 and TRBJ1-2, with D perhaps TRBD1 (6 bases). This CDR3 spans 15 amino acids. The V and J ends lost 6 bases and 1 base respectively, with 15 bases between them. The V gene's germline CDR1 is MNHNY and CDR2 SVGAGI (reference sequence). CDR3 bases: TGTGCCAGCAGAGGGGGGGGGCCGGGTAACTATGGCTACACCTTC. Translating gives CASRGGGPGNYGYTF.

This clone was seen only a few times. The chain is built from TRBV6-5 and TRBJ1-1, with D tentatively TRBD1 (5 bases). With 0 bases removed from V and 5 bases from J, the gap between germline ends came to 13 bases. This CDR3 has 15 residues. CDR1 and CDR2 from the germline V gene are MNHEY and SVGAGI. CDR3 DNA: TGTGCCAGCAGTTACTCGCAGGAGGGGAGGACTGAAGCTTTCTTT. Residues: CASSYSQEGRTEAFF.

This clone showed up just once. The rearrangement links TRBV6-1 to TRBJ2-6, with 11 nucleotides matching TRBD1. Germline-derived CDR1 and CDR2 are MNHNS and SASEGT. V lost 0 bases to trimming and J lost 3 bases; unmatched junction nucleotides: 7. The CDR3 extends over 19 amino acids. CDR3 loop: CASSEALGQGGYGANVLTF. Here the CDR3 DNA reads TGTGCCAGCAGTGAAGCGTTGGGACAGGGGGGGTATGGGGCCAACGTCCTGACTTTC.

This clone has a handful of counts. The chain couples TRBV2 to TRBJ2-3, with D maybe TRBD2 (5 bases). Trimming stripped 7 bases from V and 5 bases from J, with 10 bases between. The germline V gene encodes CDR1 SNHLY and CDR2 FYNNEI. The CDR3 length is 12 residues. Here the CDR3 DNA reads TGTGCCAGCATTAGAGAGGGAGATACGCAGTATTTT. Amino acids: CASIREGDTQYF.

This clone turned up a few times. The chain is built from TRBV7-3 and TRBJ2-2; TRBD2 matches at 15 bases. This CDR3 is 17 amino acids long. After removal of 5 bases from V and 6 bases from J, the junction contained 7 bases not matched to a gene. Germline values: CDR1 SGHTA, CDR2 FQGTGA. CDR3 sequence reads: CASSPRTSGGAAGELFF. The DNA for the CDR3 is TGTGCCAGCAGCCCCCGGACTAGCGGGGGGGCTGCCGGGGAGCTGTTTTTT.

Turning to this clone: This sample also contains other DNA sequences that code for the same CDR3. The chain recombines TRBV5-1 with TRBJ2-3; 7 nucleotides match TRBD2. The trim removed 5 bases at V and 5 bases at J, leaving 11 bases unmatched. This CDR3 region has 15 residues. The germline gives CDR1 SGHRS, CDR2 YFSETQ. Written as DNA, the CDR3 is TGCGCCAGCAGAGGACTGGCGGGAGCCGGAGATACGCAGTATTTT. Translated: CASRGLAGAGDTQYF.

The chain carries TRBV6-1 and TRBJ1-4; 9 bases are a match to TRBD1. CDR1 MNHNS and CDR2 SASEGT come from the germline V gene. Trimming took 6 bases from V and 11 from J; bases not matched to a gene: 10. This CDR3 region has 14 residues. This chain's CDR3 is CASRPGQGFFKLFF. Here the CDR3 DNA reads TGTGCCAGCAGACCGGGACAGGGCTTTTTCAAACTGTTTTTT.

There are a few counts of this clone. V and J are TRBV6-1 and TRBJ2-2; 10 nucleotides match TRBD2. Germline CDR1 reads MNHNS; CDR2 reads SASEGT. The CDR3 is 15 residues long. Trimming cost V 6 bases and J 6 bases; bases outside gene matches: 7. Here the CDR3 DNA reads TGTGCCAGCAGGTTGACTAGCGGGTCGTCCGGGGAGCTGTTTTTT. This codes for CASRLTSGSSGELFF.

In this sample, this clone turned up a few times. The chain combines TRBV10-2 with TRBJ2-5, with 12 bases fitting TRBD1. The V gene end was trimmed by 2 bases and the J gene end by 5 bases; junction bases not matched to a gene: 3. The germline CDR1 and CDR2 sequences are WSHSY and SAAADI. The CDR3 length is 15 residues. CDR3 region: CASSEGTGGPETQYF. The CDR3 DNA sequence: TGCGCCAGCAGTGAGGGGACAGGGGGCCCGGAGACCCAGTACTTC.

The chain recombines TRBV6-1 with TRBJ1-2, with 10 bases fitting TRBD1. V was clipped by 4 bases and J by 3 bases; unmatched bases: 5. Germline V gene lookup returns CDR1 MNHNS and CDR2 SASEGT. This CDR3 region has 15 residues. The CDR3 reads CASSGGQGNDYGYTF. CDR3 coding DNA: TGTGCCAGCAGTGGGGGACAGGGGAATGACTATGGCTACACCTTC.

This clone was found many times. The chain is built from TRBV10-3 and TRBJ1-6; TRBD1 matches 7 bases. With 6 bases clipped from V and 10 bases from J, the junction kept 9 bases outside the gene matches. Per germline, CDR1 ENHRY and CDR2 SYGVKD. The CDR3 covers 14 residues. The CDR3 reads CAISRQGGESPLHF. For the CDR3, the DNA is TGTGCCATCAGCCGACAGGGAGGCGAATCACCCCTCCACTTT.

The V gene is TRBV10-1, the J gene TRBJ2-7; TRBD2 matches 9 bases. The CDR3 has 15 residues. CDR1 and CDR2 from the germline V gene are WNHNN and SYGVQD (reference sequence). The V and J ends lost 8 bases and 5 bases, in that order; junction bases with no gene match: 13. The DNA for the CDR3 is TGCGCCAGCTCAGGGGGGTTGACTAGCGGAAACGAGCAGTACTTC. It translates to CASSGGLTSGNEQYF.

This clone came up a few times. The chain carries TRBV9 and TRBJ1-3, with D unresolved. Germline V gene lookup returns CDR1 SGDLS and CDR2 YYNGEE. CDR3 length: 15 residues. V lost 7 bases to trimming and J lost 2 bases, with 16 bases between them. The DNA for the CDR3 is TGTGCCAGCTCCATGGATGGAGGCCCTGGAAACACCATATATTTT. Amino acids: CASSMDGGPGNTIYF. The variable domain in full, with the rest retrieved from reference TRBV9 and TRBJ1-3, is DSGVTQTPKHLITATGQRVTLRCSPRSGDLSVYWYQQSLDQGLQFLIQYYNGEERAKGNILERFSAQQFPDLHSELNLSSLELGDSALYFCASSMDGGPGNTIYFGEGSWLTVV.

The chain is built from TRBV19 and TRBJ2-7, with TRBD1 identical over 8 bases. Per the germline V gene, CDR1 is LNHDA and CDR2 is SQIVND (reference sequence). The CDR3 is 16 residues long. V was clipped by 1 base and J by 2 bases; unmatched bases: 7. The CDR3 protein is CASSIGAQGAAYEQYF. In DNA form, the CDR3 reads TGTGCCAGTAGTATAGGTGCCCAGGGGGCAGCCTACGAGCAGTACTTC. Full variable domain (remainder filled in from reference TRBV19 and TRBJ2-7): DGGITQSPKYLFRKEGQNVTLSCEQNLNHDAMYWYRQDPGQGLRLIYYSQIVNDFQKGDIAEGYSVSREKKESFPLTVTSAQKNPTAFYLCASSIGAQGAAYEQYFGPGTRLTVT.

This clone was observed a handful of times. CDR3 sequence reads: CASSYLGQLNYGYTF. CDR3 DNA sequence: TGTGCCAGCAGTTACCTAGGACAGCTTAACTATGGCTACACCTTC. The chain is built from TRBV6-5 and TRBJ1-2; possibly TRBD1 for D (6 bases). V lost 2 bases, J lost 1 base, and 11 bases lay in between. The germline gives CDR1 MNHEY, CDR2 SVGAGI. The CDR3 totals 15 residues.

Only a few counts were recorded for this clone. This chain links TRBV6-5 with TRBJ2-7, with TRBD1 matching over 7 bases. V shed 8 bases, J shed 3 bases, and the junction held 7 bases outside the gene matches. The CDR3 is 13 residues long. Germline CDR1 reads MNHEY; CDR2 reads SVGAGI. CDR3 sequence: CASGRTGRYEQYF. The CDR3 DNA sequence: TGTGCCAGCGGCAGGACAGGTCGCTACGAGCAGTACTTC.

This rearrangement joins TRBV7-9 to TRBJ2-2, with a tentative D call TRBD2 (5 bases). Germline V gives CDR1 SEHNR, CDR2 FQNEAQ (reference sequence). This CDR3 region has 18 residues. Trimming stripped 5 bases from V and 3 bases from J, with 22 bases between. The CDR3 protein is CASSPPGRGQVDTGELFF. The CDR3 bases are TGTGCCAGCAGCCCCCCTGGGCGCGGGCAGGTCGACACCGGGGAGCTGTTTTTT.

V usage is TRBV11-2 and J usage is TRBJ2-7; 7 bases agree with TRBD1. Germline CDR1 and CDR2: SGHAT and FQNNGV. V gave up 5 bases and J gave up 0 bases; unmatched junction bases: 10. The CDR3 is 16 amino acids. CDR3 sequence: CASSPQQQGSSYEQYF. The CDR3 DNA follows: TGTGCCAGCAGCCCGCAGCAACAGGGGAGCTCCTACGAGCAGTACTTC.

This clone has a handful of counts. This chain links TRBV2 with TRBJ1-1; a weak D match, TRBD1 (6 bases). Looked up from germline, CDR1 is SNHLY and CDR2 is FYNNEI. This CDR3 comprises 13 residues. V was shortened by 7 bases and J by 7 bases, with 16 bases between the two germline ends. CDR3 amino acids: CASTLDRDNEAFF. The CDR3 bases are TGTGCCAGCACCCTGGACAGAGATAATGAAGCTTTCTTT.

This clone was detected ten times or more. The chain carries TRBV6-5 and TRBJ2-1, with D perhaps matching TRBD2 (6 bases). CDR1 and CDR2 (germline): MNHEY, SVGAGI. CDR3 length: 15 residues. V was pared by 6 bases and J by 9 bases, with 21 bases between. This CDR3 is CASSTGAAGWGEQFF. The CDR3 coding sequence is TGTGCCAGCAGCACAGGCGCGGCGGGATGGGGTGAGCAGTTCTTC.

This clone showed up just a few times. J is TRBJ2-5 and V is TRBV28, with D possibly being TRBD1 (6 bases). This CDR3 has 14 residues. V was cut by 5 bases and J by 2 bases, with 12 bases left in between. The germline V gene encodes CDR1 MDHEN and CDR2 SYDVKM. CDR3 DNA: TGTGCCAGCAGTACCACAGGGATACAAGAGACCCAGTACTTC. Translated: CASSTTGIQETQYF.

The rearrangement uses TRBV5-1 and TRBJ2-7, with TRBD1 matching over 9 bases. V was clipped by 4 bases and J by 3 bases; unmatched bases: 8. Germline lookup yields CDR1 SGHRS and CDR2 YFSETQ. This CDR3 has 15 amino acids. In nucleotides, the CDR3 is TGCGCCAGCAGCACGGTTGGGACAGGGTACTACGAGCAGTACTTC. It specifies CASSTVGTGYYEQYF.

In its sample, this clone was seen a few times. The chain carries TRBV6-1 and TRBJ1-2; TRBD1 agrees at 7 bases. Trimming at V came to 2 bases and at J to 4 bases, leaving 4 bases not matched to a gene. CDR1 is MNHNS, CDR2 SASEGT, per germline. The CDR3 loop spans 14 amino acids. The DNA for the CDR3 is TGTGCCAGCAGTGAAAAACAGGGGAGCTATGGCTACACCTTC. Protein product: CASSEKQGSYGYTF.

The genes are TRBV5-4 and TRBJ1-1; D call uncertain. This CDR3 is built from 14 residues. The germline V gene has CDR1 SGHNT and CDR2 YYREEE (reference sequence). Trimming took 0 bases from V and 0 from J, leaving 6 bases between them. The CDR3 bases are TGTGCCAGCAGCTTGGGGGCTTTGAACACTGAAGCTTTCTTT. Its protein is CASSLGALNTEAFF.

V and J are TRBV7-2 and TRBJ1-2; 10 nucleotides agree with TRBD1. The trim removed 6 bases at V and 4 bases at J, leaving 11 bases unmatched. The CDR3 totals 16 residues. Germline V gene data show CDR1 as SGHTA and CDR2 as FQGNSA. The CDR3 spells CASSSRQGARGYGYTF. Written as DNA, the CDR3 is TGTGCCAGCAGTTCTCGACAGGGGGCGCGAGGCTATGGCTACACCTTC.

This clone was counted between two and nine times. The chain joins TRBV6-5 to TRBJ2-1; D is possibly TRBD1 (5 bases). This CDR3 contains 16 residues. The V gene's germline CDR1 is MNHEY and CDR2 SVGAGI. The V and J ends lost 0 bases and 2 bases respectively, with 11 bases between them. The CDR3 spells CASSYSGAPTYNEQFF. CDR3 DNA sequence: TGTGCCAGCAGTTACTCTGGGGCGCCCACCTACAATGAGCAGTTCTTC.

The chain couples TRBV4-1 to TRBJ2-5; 7 bases agree with TRBD2. CDR1 and CDR2 from the germline V gene are MGHRA and YSYEKL. V dropped 5 bases and J dropped 4; count of bases not matched to a gene: 4. This CDR3 spans 13 amino acids. CDR3 residues: CASSREGRETQYF. CDR3 in DNA: TGCGCCAGCAGCAGGGAGGGCCGAGAGACCCAGTACTTC.

This clone was detected only a few times. Here the CDR3 reads CASSLGQGTPYEQYF. The CDR3 DNA reads TGTGCCAGCTCCCTTGGACAGGGTACGCCCTACGAGCAGTACTTC. The chain couples TRBV18 to TRBJ2-7; 8 bases line up with TRBD1. The CDR3 is 15 residues long. The germline V gene has CDR1 KGHSH and CDR2 LQKENI. V lost 6 bases, J lost 2 bases, and 9 bases stayed unmatched.